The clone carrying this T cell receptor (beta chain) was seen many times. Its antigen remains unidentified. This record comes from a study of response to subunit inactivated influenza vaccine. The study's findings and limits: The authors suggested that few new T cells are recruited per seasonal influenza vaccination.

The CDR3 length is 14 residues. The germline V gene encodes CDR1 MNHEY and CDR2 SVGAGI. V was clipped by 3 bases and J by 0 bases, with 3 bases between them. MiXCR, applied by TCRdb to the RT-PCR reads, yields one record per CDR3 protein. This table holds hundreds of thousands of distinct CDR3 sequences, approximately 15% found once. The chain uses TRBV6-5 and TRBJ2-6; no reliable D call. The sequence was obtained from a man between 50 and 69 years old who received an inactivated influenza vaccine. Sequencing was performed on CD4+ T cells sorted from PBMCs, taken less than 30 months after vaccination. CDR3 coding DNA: TGTGCCAGCAGTTATCGCTCTGGGGCCAACGTCCTGACTTTC. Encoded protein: CASSYRSGANVLTF.